The present entry profiles one T cell receptor beta chain with its context. Methods used by the authors: It was from reference gene primer amplification that nucleated cell counts were estimated. Clones were sequenced by immunoSEQ multiplex PCR, and TCRdb holds only the in-frame ones, with some missing. For V, J and clone size, that table is used; D and trimming come from the DNA. The sample contains some 250,000 clones, roughly 80% of which appear only once. The data belong to a study of blood T cell repertoires in COVID-19. At the level of the study: Some COVID-19 samples were acute and others convalescent; all came from the United States, Italy and Spain.

The receptor was derived from an elderly woman with acute or convalescent COVID-19. Source material: peripheral blood.

The CDR3 here is CASSFAGMTNEKLFF. The DNA of the CDR3 is TGTGCCAGCAGTTTCGCGGGGATGACTAATGAAAAACTGTTTTTT. The genes are TRBV28 and TRBJ1-4; no reliable D call. The CDR3 contains 15 residues. Germline V gives CDR1 MDHEN, CDR2 SYDVKM. Trimming stripped 3 bases from V and 2 bases from J, with 10 bases between.